The clone carrying this T cell receptor (beta chain) was seen at least ten times. Its antigen is undetermined. With 0 bases removed from V and 4 bases from J, the gap between germline ends came to 9 bases. Germline-derived CDR1 and CDR2 are LGHNA and YNFKEQ. This CDR3 has 14 amino acids. The data were obtained in a study of blood T cells in healthy people across ages. General observations from the study: There was a strong correlation between TCR beta diversity and naive T cell percentage. Relative to aged donors, long-lived donors carried more naive CD4+ cells and displayed higher diversity.

Each donor was a healthy Caucasian individual from Russia, aged about 6 to 90. At least 5 micrograms of total RNA were extracted per sample. It was with a sample-barcoded 5' primer and a J-beta primer mix that a second PCR of about 7 to 12 cycles was run. TCRdb re-analysed the 5' RACE reads in MiXCR, keeping a single row per CDR3 protein. This table holds about 700,000 distinct CDR3 sequences, approximately 31% found once. The receptor's source is a woman older than 75 in good health. Sequencing used blood. The chain recombines TRBV4-2 with TRBJ1-2, with a possible D match to TRBD1 (5 bases). The CDR3 spells CASSQERGSYGYTF. Written as DNA, the CDR3 is TGTGCCAGCAGCCAAGAGCGGGGGTCCTATGGCTACACCTTC.